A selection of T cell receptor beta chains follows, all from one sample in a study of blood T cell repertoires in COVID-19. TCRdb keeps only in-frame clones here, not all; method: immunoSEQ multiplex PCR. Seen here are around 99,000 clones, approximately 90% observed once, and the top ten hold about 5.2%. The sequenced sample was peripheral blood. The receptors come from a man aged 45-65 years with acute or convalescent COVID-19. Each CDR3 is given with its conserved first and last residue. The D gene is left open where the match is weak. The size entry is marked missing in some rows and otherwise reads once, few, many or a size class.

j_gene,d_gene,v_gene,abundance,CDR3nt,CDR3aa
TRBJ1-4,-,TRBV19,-,TGTGCCAGTAGTAAGGTTGGAGATCGGCTGTTTTTT,CASSKVGDRLFF
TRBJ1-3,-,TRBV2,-,TGTGCCAGCAGCCGCGACATAGGTTCGTCCTCTGGAAACACCATATATTTT,CASSRDIGSSSGNTIYF
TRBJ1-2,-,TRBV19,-,TGTGCCAGTAGTGGACTCGGTCATAACTATGGCTACACCTTC,CASSGLGHNYGYTF
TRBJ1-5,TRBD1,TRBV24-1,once,TGTGCCACCAGCCCGACAGGGAGGTCCAATCAGCCCCAGCATTTT,CATSPTGRSNQPQHF
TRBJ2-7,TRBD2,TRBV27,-,TGTGCCAGCAGTCCCGGGGGAGGGGAGCAGTACTTC,CASSPGGGEQYF
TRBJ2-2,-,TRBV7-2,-,TGTGCCAGCGCTCGCCGGGACATCCGGGACACCGGGGAGCTGTTTTTT,CASARRDIRDTGELFF
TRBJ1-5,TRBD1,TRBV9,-,TGTGCCAGCAGCCGAACAGGGGGCAATCAGCCCCAGCATTTT,CASSRTGGNQPQHF
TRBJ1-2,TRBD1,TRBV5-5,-,TGTGCCAGCAGCAACCGAGGGACAGGCTTTAACTATGGCTACACCTTC,CASSNRGTGFNYGYTF
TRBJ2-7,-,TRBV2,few,TGTGCCAGCAGATCCCACAGGCAGGACGAGCAGTACTTC,CASRSHRQDEQYF
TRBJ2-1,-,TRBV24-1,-,TGTGCCATCAAACGGCGGGGCGGGGGCCATGAGCAGTTCTTC,CAIKRRGGGHEQFF
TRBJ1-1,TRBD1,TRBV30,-,TGTGCCTTCACAGGGGGCTGGACTGAAGCTTTCTTT,CAFTGGWTEAFF
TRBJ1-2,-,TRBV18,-,TGTGCCAGCTCACCAGTGGACATCGATTACTATGGCTACACCTTC,CASSPVDIDYYGYTF
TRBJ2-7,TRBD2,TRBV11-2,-,TGTGCCAGCAGCGTTACTAGCGGGTCTCCCTACGAGCAGTACTTC,CASSVTSGSPYEQYF
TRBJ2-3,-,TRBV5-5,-,TGTGCCAGCAGCTTAATTGCTAGCGGCACAGATACGCAGTATTTT,CASSLIASGTDTQYF
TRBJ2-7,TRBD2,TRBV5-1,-,TGCGCCAGCAGAACGGGAGGAGGGTCCTACGAGCAGTACTTC,CASRTGGGSYEQYF
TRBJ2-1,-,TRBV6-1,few,TGTGCCAGCAGTGAACTCGCGGGATGGAATGAGCAGTTCTTC,CASSELAGWNEQFF
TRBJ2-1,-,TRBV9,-,TGTGCCAGCAGCGTTCCAGGGAATGAGCAGTTCTTC,CASSVPGNEQFF
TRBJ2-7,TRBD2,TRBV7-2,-,TGTGCCAGCAGCTGGCTAGCGGGAAATAGCTACGAGCAGTACTTC,CASSWLAGNSYEQYF
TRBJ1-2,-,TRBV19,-,TGTGCCAGTAGTATCTCGGCAGGGGCCCAACGCAGCTATGGCTACACCTTC,CASSISAGAQRSYGYTF
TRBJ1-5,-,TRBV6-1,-,TGTGCCAGCAGTTCCCTGGGAGGGCCCCAGCATTTT,CASSSLGGPQHF
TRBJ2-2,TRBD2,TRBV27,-,TGTGCCAGCAGTCCCCCAGCGGGAAATGCCGGGGAGCTGTTTTTT,CASSPPAGNAGELFF
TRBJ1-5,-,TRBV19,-,TGTGCCAGTAGTATAGGCGGGGCACGCAATCAGCCCCAGCATTTT,CASSIGGARNQPQHF
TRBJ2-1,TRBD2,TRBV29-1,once,TGCAGCGTCACCGCCGGGACTAGTGTCAATGAGCAGTTCTTC,CSVTAGTSVNEQFF
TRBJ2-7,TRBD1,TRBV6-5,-,TGTGCCAGCAGGAAGGGACAGGGGGGATCCGAGCAGTACTTC,CASRKGQGGSEQYF
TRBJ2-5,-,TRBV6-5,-,TGTGCCAGCAGTCCGAGCAGGGGTGCGGCAACCCGGTGGGACTTC,CASSPSRGAATRWDF
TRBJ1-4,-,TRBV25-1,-,TGTGCCAGCAGTGTAGCAGATAATGAAAAACTGTTTTTT,CASSVADNEKLFF
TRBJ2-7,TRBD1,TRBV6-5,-,TGTGCCAGCAGTTACGCGGACAGGGACTACGAGCAGTACTTC,CASSYADRDYEQYF
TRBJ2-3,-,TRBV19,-,TGTGCCAGTAGTCTAGGGGCCACAGATACGCAGTATTTT,CASSLGATDTQYF
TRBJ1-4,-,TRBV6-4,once,TGTGCCAGCAGTGACAACGGAGGTGAAAAACTGTTTTTT,CASSDNGGEKLFF
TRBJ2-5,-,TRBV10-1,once,TGCGCCAGCAGCATCGGGACGACGGGGGAGGAGACCCAGTACTTC,CASSIGTTGEETQYF
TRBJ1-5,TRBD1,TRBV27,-,TGTGCCAGCAGTACACACAGGGGTGGCAGCAATCAGCCCCAGCATTTT,CASSTHRGGSNQPQHF
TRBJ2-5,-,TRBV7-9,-,TGTGCCAGCAGCTTAGTAACAGGCCAAGAGACCCAGTACTTC,CASSLVTGQETQYF
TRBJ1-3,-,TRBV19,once,TGTGCCGCAAGGGAGGGGCAAGCGGGCACCATATATTTT,CAAREGQAGTIYF
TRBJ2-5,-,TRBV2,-,TGTGCCAGCAGACGGACAGCCCAAGAGACCCAGTACTTC,CASRRTAQETQYF
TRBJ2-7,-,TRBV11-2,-,TGTGCCAGCAGCGCCCGGGACACCGCCTACGAGCAGTACTTC,CASSARDTAYEQYF
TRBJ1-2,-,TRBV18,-,TGTGCCAGCTCACCAAAAACAGAACGTGGCTACACCTTC,CASSPKTERGYTF
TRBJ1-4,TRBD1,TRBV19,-,TGTGCCAGTAGTATGCTGGACAGGGATGGTGAAAAACTGTTTTTT,CASSMLDRDGEKLFF
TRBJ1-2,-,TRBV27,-,TGTGCCAGCAGTTTATCGGGCTCCTCCGTCAGCTATGGCTACACCTTC,CASSLSGSSVSYGYTF
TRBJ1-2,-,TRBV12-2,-,TGTGCAAGTCGCTTGGGGGACAGTCTCGGCGGCTACACCTTC,CASRLGDSLGGYTF
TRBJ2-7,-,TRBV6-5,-,TGTGCCAGCAGTCTCGCCATGGGGCACGAGCAGTACTTC,CASSLAMGHEQYF
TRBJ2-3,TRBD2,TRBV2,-,TGTGCCAGCAGGGGGACTAGCGGGAGAACAGATACGCAGTATTTT,CASRGTSGRTDTQYF
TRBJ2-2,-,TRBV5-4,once,TGTGCCAGCAGCTTGGCCGGGGGGCGGGAGCGAGCCGGGGAGCTGTTTTTT,CASSLAGGRERAGELFF
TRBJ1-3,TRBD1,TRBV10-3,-,TGTGCCATCAGGGACAGGGGGCCAGGAAACACCATATATTTT,CAIRDRGPGNTIYF
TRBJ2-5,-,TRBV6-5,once,TGTGCCAGCAGGCTCAAGTTTGGGGCACCCTCCCAGTACTTC,CASRLKFGAPSQYF
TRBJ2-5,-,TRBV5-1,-,TGCGCCAGCAGCTTCATAGCGGCCCCACAAGAGACCCAGTACTTC,CASSFIAAPQETQYF
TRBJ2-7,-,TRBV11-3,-,TGTGCCAGCAGCTACACATACTACGAGCAGTACTTC,CASSYTYYEQYF